The 24 T cell receptor beta chains given below trace back to one sample, sequenced in a study of T cell changes during pregnancy in multiple sclerosis. Here immunoSEQ multiplex PCR was the method, and the copy in TCRdb shows in-frame clones only, minus some. This repertoire shows 45,000 to 55,000 clones, 90% to 95% found once; its top ten account for 0.8% to 1%. Sequences were derived from peripheral blood, sampled after pregnancy. All receptors come from a female donor with multiple sclerosis, enrolled in a pregnancy study.

V usage is TRBV19 and J usage is TRBJ2-7, with TRBD1 as a possible D gene (5 bases). Germline values: CDR1 LNHDA, CDR2 SQIVND (reference sequence). Deletions cut 7 bases from V and 2 bases from J, with 18 bases between. The CDR3 has 15 residues. DNA of the CDR3: TGTGCCAGTACCCTGCAGGCAGGGTTAACCTACGAGCAGTACTTC. Amino acid sequence: CASTLQAGLTYEQYF. Looking up the rest from reference TRBV19 and TRBJ2-7 gives the full variable domain: DGGITQSPKYLFRKEGQNVTLSCEQNLNHDAMYWYRQDPGQGLRLIYYSQIVNDFQKGDIAEGYSVSREKKESFPLTVTSAQKNPTAFYLCASTLQAGLTYEQYFGPGTRLTVT.

The chain links TRBV9 to TRBJ2-5, with 7 bases identical to TRBD2. This CDR3 is built from 15 residues. Germline trimming cut 3 bases from V and 7 bases from J; bases unmatched to any gene: 12. CDR1 and CDR2 from the germline V gene are SGDLS and YYNGEE. The CDR3 sequence is CASSAAGRGDGTQYF. CDR3 nucleotide sequence: TGTGCCAGCAGCGCCGCGGGACGGGGGGACGGGACCCAGTACTTC. The full variable domain, in which reference TRBV9 and TRBJ2-5 provide the parts outside the CDR3, is DSGVTQTPKHLITATGQRVTLRCSPRSGDLSVYWYQQSLDQGLQFLIQYYNGEERAKGNILERFSAQQFPDLHSELNLSSLELGDSALYFCASSAAGRGDGTQYFGPGTRLLVL.

This sequence joins TRBV11-3 and TRBJ2-2; TRBD1 matches 10 bases. V lost 8 bases to trimming and J lost 5 bases; unmatched junction nucleotides: 5. Germline V lookup: CDR1 SGHNT, CDR2 YENEEA. The CDR3 runs 14 residues. CDR3 sequence (DNA): TGTGCCAGCGTAGACAGGGGGCGTACCGGGGAGCTGTTTTTT. Its protein is CASVDRGRTGELFF.

This chain joins TRBV7-2 and TRBJ2-1; D may be TRBD1 (6 bases). The V end was cut by 5 bases, the J end by 10 bases, with 27 bases between. This CDR3 is built from 17 residues. The V gene's germline CDR1 is SGHTA and CDR2 FQGNSA. The CDR3 DNA sequence: TGTGCCAGCAGCCTACTGGGACAACGATTTCTCAGGGTGGAGCAGTTCTTC. This gives the protein CASSLLGQRFLRVEQFF. The variable domain in full, with the rest retrieved from reference TRBV7-2 and TRBJ2-1, is GAGVSQSPSNKVTEKGKDVELRCDPISGHTALYWYRQSLGQGLEFLIYFQGNSAPDKSGLPSDRFSAERTGGSVSTLTIQRTQQEDSAVYLCASSLLGQRFLRVEQFFGPGTRLTVL.

The chain recombines TRBV6-1 with TRBJ1-1, with TRBD1 identical over 7 bases. CDR3 length: 14 amino acids. V lost 4 bases and J lost 1; bases outside the gene matches: 3. Germline V gives CDR1 MNHNS, CDR2 SASEGT. CDR3 sequence (DNA): TGTGCCAGCAGTGTAAGGACAGGGAACACTGAAGCTTTCTTT. Its protein is CASSVRTGNTEAFF.

The chain is built from TRBV6-5 and TRBJ1-1; TRBD1 aligns across 8 bases. CDR3 length: 14 amino acids. Germline CDR1 MNHEY, CDR2 SVGAGI. V was pared by 6 bases and J by 3 bases, with 6 bases of the junction left unmatched. The CDR3: CASSPSGGHTEAFF. DNA of the CDR3: TGTGCCAGCAGCCCTTCAGGGGGCCACACTGAAGCTTTCTTT.

The CDR3: CASSLGATPMADTQYF. In DNA, the CDR3 is TGTGCCAGCAGCTTAGGTGCGACTCCGATGGCAGATACGCAGTATTTT. The chain couples TRBV7-2 to TRBJ2-3; no definite D call. The ends were cut back, 1 base at V and 4 bases at J, with 15 bases in the middle. CDR1 and CDR2 (germline): SGHTA, FQGNSA. The CDR3 totals 16 residues.

The chain is built from TRBV10-1 and TRBJ2-7, with D unresolved. CDR1 and CDR2 (germline): WNHNN, SYGVQD (reference sequence). The CDR3 extends over 10 amino acids. Trimming shortened V by 6 bases and J by 3 bases, and 3 bases separated the two germline ends. CDR3 sequence (DNA): TGCGCCAGCAGCGGCTACGAGCAGTACTTC. Translated, it gives CASSGYEQYF.

This clone was observed once. The chain uses TRBV29-1 and TRBJ1-4; D perhaps matches TRBD1 (6 bases). CDR3 size: 14 residues. The V gene's germline CDR1 is SQVTM and CDR2 ANQGSEA. The germline V and J ends were trimmed by 6 bases and 8 bases, with 19 bases remaining between them. The CDR3: CSVRTAGVGEKLFF. The CDR3 DNA sequence: TGCAGCGTCCGGACCGCAGGGGTCGGGGAAAAACTGTTTTTT.

V and J are TRBV10-2 and TRBJ2-7, with 9 bases identical to TRBD2. CDR3 length: 17 residues. Unmatched junction bases numbered 13, after V lost 1 base and J lost 6 bases. Germline assignment: CDR1 WSHSY and CDR2 SAAADI. As DNA, the CDR3 is TGCGCCAGCAGTGAGTGGGGCCGAGCGGGGGGTAGCTCCGAGCAGTACTTC. It specifies CASSEWGRAGGSSEQYF.

This clone was observed a handful of times. The chain joins TRBV11-3 to TRBJ2-1; TRBD2 matches 9 bases. The J segment lost 8 bases and the V segment lost 1 base, leaving 3 bases of the junction unmatched. Germline V gives CDR1 SGHNT, CDR2 YENEEA. CDR3 length equals 14 residues. The CDR3 nucleotides read TGTGCCAGCAGCTTAGGCCTAGCGGGATATGAGCAGTTCTTC. It codes for CASSLGLAGYEQFF.

The V and J genes are TRBV6-5 and TRBJ1-1, with 7 bases aligning to TRBD1. This CDR3 comprises 14 residues. In germline, CDR1 is MNHEY, CDR2 SVGAGI. Unmatched junction bases numbered 6, after V lost 7 bases and J lost 1 base. CDR3 sequence (DNA): TGTGCCAGCAAAATTGGGACAGCGAACACTGAAGCTTTCTTT. Translating gives CASKIGTANTEAFF.

The rearrangement links TRBV2 to TRBJ2-3; 11 bases are a match to TRBD1. This CDR3 region has 16 residues. Germline CDR1 and CDR2: SNHLY and FYNNEI. Losses at the gene ends were 1 base for V and 5 bases for J; bases not matched to a gene: 5. CDR3 coding DNA: TGTGCCAGCAGTGAAGGGTGGACAGGGGGCATAGATACGCAGTATTTT. Its translation is CASSEGWTGGIDTQYF.

CDR3 coding DNA: TGTGCCAGCAGTGAAGGCGACTACTATGGCTACACCTTC. Encoded protein: CASSEGDYYGYTF. The genes are TRBV6-1 and TRBJ1-2; D not resolved. The V end was cut by 1 base, the J end by 3 bases, with 6 bases between. The germline CDR1 and CDR2 sequences are MNHNS and SASEGT. The CDR3 runs to 13 residues.

This chain joins TRBV5-1 and TRBJ1-1; D might be TRBD1 (5 bases). CDR1 and CDR2 from the germline V gene are SGHRS and YFSETQ. The CDR3 covers 14 residues. Trimming removed 1 base at V and 5 bases at J, with 12 bases between. CDR3 in amino acids: CASSLSGDRTEAFF. CDR3 in DNA: TGCGCCAGCAGCTTGTCGGGGGATCGGACTGAAGCTTTCTTT.

This sequence joins TRBV6-4 and TRBJ2-1; D may be TRBD2 (5 bases). Trimming shortened V by 0 bases and J by 6 bases, and 6 bases separated the two germline ends. Germline lookup yields CDR1 MRHNA and CDR2 SNTAGT. The CDR3 has 13 amino acids. This CDR3 is CASSDSRVNEQFF. The CDR3 nucleotides are TGTGCCAGCAGTGACTCGAGGGTCAATGAGCAGTTCTTC.

This clone was detected once. The chain links TRBV10-3 to TRBJ1-3, with D unclear. V was clipped by 5 bases and J by 0 bases, with 8 bases between them. Germline-derived CDR1 and CDR2 are ENHRY and SYGVKD. This CDR3 contains 14 residues. DNA for the CDR3: TGTGCCATCAGTAGGGAGCTCTCTGGAAACACCATATATTTT. Its protein is CAISRELSGNTIYF.

This chain links TRBV7-9 with TRBJ1-1, with D perhaps TRBD1 (6 bases). Trimming stripped 4 bases from V and 0 bases from J, with 15 bases between. The V gene's germline CDR1 is SEHNR and CDR2 FQNEAQ (reference sequence). The CDR3 runs to 16 residues. CDR3 region: CASSSHETGLNTEAFF. In DNA form, the CDR3 reads TGTGCCAGCAGCTCCCACGAGACAGGCCTGAACACTGAAGCTTTCTTT.

The rearrangement joins TRBV7-9 to TRBJ1-5, with 10 bases fitting TRBD1. Germline-derived CDR1 and CDR2 are SEHNR and FQNEAQ (reference sequence). The CDR3 consists of 17 residues. With V trimmed by 5 bases and J by 5 bases, 12 bases remained unmatched. The CDR3 spells CASSQDWTGGYDQPQHF. The CDR3, as DNA: TGTGCCAGCAGCCAAGATTGGACAGGGGGATACGATCAGCCCCAGCATTTT.

In this sample, this clone turned up a few times. The gene calls are TRBV7-2 and TRBJ1-1; TRBD1 aligns across 11 bases. Trimming took 4 bases from V and 9 from J; bases not matched to a gene: 10. Germline assignment: CDR1 SGHTA and CDR2 FQGNSA. The CDR3 has 15 amino acids. CDR3 sequence: CASSSIGQGAVQAFF. The CDR3 nucleotides read TGTGCCAGCAGCTCTATCGGACAGGGGGCTGTCCAAGCTTTCTTT.

The chain uses TRBV6-1 and TRBJ1-2; D remains ambiguous. The V gene lost 4 bases and the J gene lost 4 bases, with 13 bases spanning the gap. CDR1 and CDR2 (germline): MNHNS, SASEGT. This CDR3 comprises 14 residues. For the CDR3, the DNA is TGTGCCAGCAGTGCCAGCGGGTGGGGCTATGGCTACACCTTC. It specifies CASSASGWGYGYTF.

CDR3 residues: CASSSGQDNQPQHF. DNA of the CDR3: TGTGCCAGCAGTTCCGGACAGGATAATCAGCCCCAGCATTTT. J is TRBJ1-5 and V is TRBV6-5, with 7 bases fitting TRBD1. Germline V gene data show CDR1 as MNHEY and CDR2 as SVGAGI. This CDR3 has 14 residues. With V trimmed by 4 bases and J by 4 bases, 4 bases remained unmatched.

As DNA, the CDR3 is TGTGCCAGCAGTTACAACGGGGGGCGCTTGGGTGGCTACACCTTC. It translates to CASSYNGGRLGGYTF. The chain employs TRBV6-5 and TRBJ1-2; tentatively, D is TRBD1 (6 bases). The CDR3 totals 15 residues. Germline V gene lookup returns CDR1 MNHEY and CDR2 SVGAGI. Trimming cost V 2 bases and J 7 bases, with 17 bases left between them.

The chain carries TRBV2 and TRBJ2-7; D possibly corresponds to TRBD2 (5 bases). The CDR3 covers 14 residues. From germline, CDR1 is SNHLY and CDR2 FYNNEI. V shed 4 bases and J shed 3 bases, with 13 bases lying between them. CDR3 coding DNA: TGTGCCAGCAGTGGGGAGATGGTTTACTACGAGCAGTACTTC. Encoded protein: CASSGEMVYYEQYF.